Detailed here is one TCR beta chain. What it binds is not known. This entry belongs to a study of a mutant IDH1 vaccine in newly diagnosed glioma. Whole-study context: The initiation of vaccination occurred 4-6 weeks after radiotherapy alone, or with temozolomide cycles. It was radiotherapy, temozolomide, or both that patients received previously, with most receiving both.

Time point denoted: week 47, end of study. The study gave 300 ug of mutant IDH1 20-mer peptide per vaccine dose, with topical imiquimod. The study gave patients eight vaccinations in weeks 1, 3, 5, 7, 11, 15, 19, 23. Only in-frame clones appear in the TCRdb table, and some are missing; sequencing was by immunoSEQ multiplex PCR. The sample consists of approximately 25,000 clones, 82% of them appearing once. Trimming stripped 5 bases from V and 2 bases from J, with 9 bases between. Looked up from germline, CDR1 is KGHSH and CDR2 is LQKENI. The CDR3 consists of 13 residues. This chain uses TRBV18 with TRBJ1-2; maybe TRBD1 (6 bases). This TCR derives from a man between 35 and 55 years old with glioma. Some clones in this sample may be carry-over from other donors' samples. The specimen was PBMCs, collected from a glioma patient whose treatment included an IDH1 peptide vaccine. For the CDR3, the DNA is TGTGCCAGCTCAGAGGACAGCAACTATGGCTACACCTTC. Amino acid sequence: CASSEDSNYGYTF.